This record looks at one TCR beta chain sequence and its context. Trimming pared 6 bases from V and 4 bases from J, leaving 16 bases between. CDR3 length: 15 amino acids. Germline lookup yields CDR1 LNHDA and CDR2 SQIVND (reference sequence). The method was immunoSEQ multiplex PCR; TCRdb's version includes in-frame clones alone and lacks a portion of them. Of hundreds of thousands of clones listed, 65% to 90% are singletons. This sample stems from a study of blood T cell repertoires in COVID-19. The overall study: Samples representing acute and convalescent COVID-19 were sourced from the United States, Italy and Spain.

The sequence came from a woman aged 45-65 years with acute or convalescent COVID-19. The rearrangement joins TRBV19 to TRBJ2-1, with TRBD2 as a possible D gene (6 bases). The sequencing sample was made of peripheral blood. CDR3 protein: CASRTGTDAYNEQFF. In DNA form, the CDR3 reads TGTGCCAGTAGAACCGGGACTGACGCGTACAATGAGCAGTTCTTC.